The 27 T cell receptor beta chains listed next were all sequenced from one sample in a study of T cell repertoires in cytomegalovirus infection. TCRdb fed the reads into MiXCR, producing one record per CDR3 protein. The sample yields about 490,000 distinct CDR3 sequences, 26% seen once. The sample was PBMCs. These receptors originate from a human donor in good health (CMV status not recorded). Some clones in this sample may be carry-over from other donors' samples.

This clonotype occurred a few times. The CDR3 sequence: CASSPGRGNTIYF. CDR3 sequence (DNA): TGTGCCAGTAGCCCCGGGCGTGGAAACACCATATATTTT. The chain carries TRBV19 and TRBJ1-3; D unclear. CDR1 and CDR2 from the germline V gene are LNHDA and SQIVND (reference sequence). There are 13 residues in the CDR3. The V end was cut by 6 bases, the J end by 3 bases, with 9 bases between.

This clonotype has at least ten counts. The V call is TRBV7-8, the J call TRBJ2-7; D call uncertain. Trimming removed 2 bases from V and 5 bases from J, with 4 bases in between. Germline V gene data show CDR1 as SGHVS and CDR2 as FQNEAQ. CDR3 length equals 11 residues. As DNA, the CDR3 is TGTGCCAGCAGCTTAACAGACGAGCAGTACTTC. Amino acids: CASSLTDEQYF.

The genes are TRBV6-2 or TRBV6-3 and TRBJ1-1; tentative D call: TRBD1 (5 bases). Trimming took 8 bases from V and 5 from J, leaving 21 bases between them. Germline V gene sequence: CDR1 MNHEY, CDR2 SVGEGT. This CDR3 has 15 amino acids. The CDR3 sequence is CASAAPIGGGTEAFF. For the CDR3, the DNA is TGTGCCAGCGCTGCCCCGATTGGGGGGGGAACTGAAGCTTTCTTT.

There are a few counts of this clonotype. The J gene is TRBJ1-6, the V gene TRBV6-1; the D is unclear. The germline CDR1 and CDR2 sequences are MNHNS and SASEGT. Trimming shortened V by 7 bases and J by 7 bases, and 17 bases separated the two germline ends. CDR3 size: 15 residues. CDR3 DNA sequence: TGTGCCAGCAAAACTTATGGGCAGAGGAATTCACCCCTCCACTTT. Protein product: CASKTYGQRNSPLHF.

This clonotype has a single count. The V and J genes are TRBV19 and TRBJ2-7, with D perhaps being TRBD1 or TRBD2 (5 bases each). V lost 6 bases to trimming and J lost 4 bases, with 16 bases between them. This CDR3 region has 14 residues. Germline V gene sequence: CDR1 LNHDA, CDR2 SQIVND (reference sequence). CDR3 bases: TGTGCCAGTAGCCCTCGGGACGCCATTTACGAGCAGTACTTC. Translation: CASSPRDAIYEQYF.

In this sample, this clonotype turned up a few times. V usage is TRBV6-5 and J usage is TRBJ2-1; 15 bases map to TRBD2. This CDR3 spans 15 amino acids. V was clipped by 4 bases and J by 12 bases; unmatched bases: 7. Germline assignment: CDR1 MNHEY and CDR2 SVGAGI. The CDR3 nucleotides read TGTGCCAGCAGTTTGGGACTAGCGGGAGGAATTGCGCAGTTCTTC. Amino acids: CASSLGLAGGIAQFF.

This clonotype came up a few times. The chain employs TRBV20-1 and TRBJ2-3, with D hard to call. The CDR3 sequence is 12 residues long. CDR1 is DFQATT, CDR2 SNEGSKA, per germline (reference sequence). V was clipped by 0 bases and J by 4 bases, with 5 bases between them. DNA for the CDR3: TGCAGTGCTAGAGATCGTTCAGATACGCAGTATTTT. It codes for CSARDRSDTQYF.

This sequence joins TRBV20-1 and TRBJ2-6; D ambiguous. CDR3 length equals 15 residues. The V end was cut by 0 bases, the J end by 4 bases, with 10 bases between. Germline V CDR1 and CDR2: DFQATT, SNEGSKA (reference sequence). CDR3 in amino acids: CSARDRSGGANVLTF. The CDR3 DNA is TGCAGTGCTAGAGATCGTTCCGGCGGGGCCAACGTCCTGACTTTC.

Many counts were recorded for this clonotype. V gene TRBV7-8 combines with J gene TRBJ2-5; 12 bases map to TRBD2. In germline, CDR1 is SGHVS, CDR2 FQNEAQ. The CDR3 totals 18 residues. V was clipped by 5 bases and J by 0 bases; unmatched bases: 10. The CDR3 sequence is CASSPLAGLAGYQETQYF. The CDR3 DNA is TGTGCCAGCAGCCCCCTAGCCGGACTAGCGGGGTACCAAGAGACCCAGTACTTC.

The chain is built from TRBV15 and TRBJ2-7; D is undetermined. The CDR3 is 15 amino acids. V was shortened by 0 bases and J by 2 bases, with 11 bases between the two germline ends. The germline V gene has CDR1 LNHNV and CDR2 YYDKDF (reference sequence). CDR3 region: CATSRDRVGTYEQYV. The CDR3 DNA sequence: TGTGCCACCAGCAGAGATCGGGTAGGGACCTACGAGCAGTACGTC.

V and J are TRBV6-1 and TRBJ1-5; D gene uncertain. CDR1 and CDR2 from the germline V gene are MNHNS and SASEGT. Trimming removed 6 bases from V and 6 bases from J, with 9 bases in between. The CDR3 has 12 residues. This chain's CDR3 is CASSPVGQPQHF. For the CDR3, the DNA is TGTGCCAGCAGCCCCGTCGGTCAGCCCCAGCATTTT.

This rearrangement joins TRBV28 to TRBJ1-1; D is perhaps TRBD1 (5 bases). Trimming cost V 6 bases and J 6 bases, with 14 bases left between them. Germline CDR1 MDHEN, CDR2 SYDVKM. The CDR3 is 13 residues long. The CDR3, as DNA: TGTGCCAGCAGAAAATCGGGACTCTCTGAAGCTTTCTTT. It encodes CASRKSGLSEAFF.

The rearrangement joins TRBV9 to TRBJ2-4; the match to TRBD2 covers 7 bases. The CDR3 runs to 15 residues. J was trimmed by 6 bases and V by 3 bases; bases with no gene match: 9. Germline lookup yields CDR1 SGDLS and CDR2 YYNGEE. The DNA of the CDR3 is TGTGCCAGCAGCGGGGCCGCGGGAGCGACAAACATTCAGTACTTC. Translating it yields CASSGAAGATNIQYF.

The sample holds a few counts of this clonotype. The V and J genes are TRBV7-2 and TRBJ2-4, with D unresolved. Looked up from germline, CDR1 is SGHTA and CDR2 is FQGNSA. The CDR3 is made up of 16 amino acids. V was shortened by 1 base and J by 0 bases, with 10 bases between the two germline ends. The CDR3 loop reads CASSLDPWLAKNIQYF. As DNA, the CDR3 is TGTGCCAGCAGCTTAGATCCGTGGTTAGCCAAAAACATTCAGTACTTC.

This clonotype turned up a few times. The V and J genes are TRBV28 and TRBJ1-4; D gene ambiguous. V gave up 4 bases and J gave up 8 bases, with 8 bases separating them. CDR3 length: 12 amino acids. Germline assignment: CDR1 MDHEN and CDR2 SYDVKM. The DNA of the CDR3 is TGTGCCAGCAGTTCGGGCAGGGAAAAACTGTTTTTT. Amino acid sequence: CASSSGREKLFF.

The chain recombines TRBV6-2 or TRBV6-3 with TRBJ2-1, with 8 positions matching TRBD1. V lost 8 bases, J lost 1 base, and 7 bases stayed unmatched. CDR3 length: 15 amino acids. CDR1 is MNHEY and CDR2 is SVGEGT in the germline V gene. Here the CDR3 reads CASLQGARSYNEQFF. Written as DNA, the CDR3 is TGTGCCAGCTTGCAGGGGGCTCGATCCTACAATGAGCAGTTCTTC.

This clonotype has more than one count but fewer than ten. The J gene is TRBJ2-1, the V gene TRBV7-2; 8 bases agree with TRBD2. This CDR3 is built from 16 residues. Trimming at V came to 5 bases and at J to 2 bases, leaving 8 bases not matched to a gene. Germline assignment: CDR1 SGHTA and CDR2 FQGNSA. The CDR3 sequence is CASSPSTSGTYNEQFF. Here the CDR3 DNA reads TGTGCCAGCAGCCCAAGTACTAGCGGCACCTACAATGAGCAGTTCTTC.

This clonotype was counted ten times or more. The chain recombines TRBV7-2 with TRBJ1-5; D may be TRBD1 (6 bases). This CDR3 has 15 residues. V shed 1 base and J shed 4 bases, with 11 bases lying between them. Germline V gene lookup returns CDR1 SGHTA and CDR2 FQGNSA. DNA for the CDR3: TGTGCCAGCAGCTTAGAAGGAACAGGGAATCAGCCCCAGCATTTT. Translation: CASSLEGTGNQPQHF.

This clonotype has only a few counts. The rearrangement uses TRBV6-1 and TRBJ2-5; 9 bases are shared with TRBD2. Unmatched junction bases numbered 8, after V lost 7 bases and J lost 5 bases. The CDR3 spans 14 residues. Looked up from germline, CDR1 is MNHNS and CDR2 is SASEGT. The CDR3 sequence is CASMLRGGWETQYF. Written as DNA, the CDR3 is TGTGCCAGCATGTTGCGGGGGGGGTGGGAGACCCAGTACTTC.

This clonotype was counted ten times or more. The rearrangement links TRBV7-2 to TRBJ2-4; the D gene is possibly TRBD1 (5 bases). The V end lost 0 bases, the J end lost 5 bases, and 5 bases lay between the germline ends. CDR3 size: 13 residues. Germline V CDR1 and CDR2: SGHTA, FQGNSA. The CDR3 coding sequence is TGTGCCAGCAGCTTAGCGGGGCAAAACATTCAGTACTTC. Translating it yields CASSLAGQNIQYF.

This rearrangement joins TRBV19 to TRBJ2-1; the match to TRBD2 covers 9 bases. The germline V gene has CDR1 LNHDA and CDR2 SQIVND (reference sequence). The CDR3 is 12 residues long. The chain's CDR3 is CVSGSQHNEQFF. The CDR3 DNA sequence: TGTGTTAGCGGGAGTCAGCACAATGAGCAGTTCTTC.

The V and J genes are TRBV7-6 and TRBJ2-1; D remains unclear. CDR1 and CDR2 from the germline V gene are SGHVS and FNYEAQ. CDR3 length: 16 residues. Trimming cost V 4 bases and J 8 bases, with 21 bases left between them. In nucleotides, the CDR3 is TGTGCCAGCAGCTCGACGACTCGCGGAAGACCCCATGAGCAGTTCTTC. This encodes CASSSTTRGRPHEQFF.

The chain carries TRBV27 and TRBJ2-2; D not resolved. The CDR3 has 12 residues. CDR1 and CDR2 (germline): MNHEY, SMNVEV (reference sequence). Trimming cost V 8 bases and J 1 base, with 5 bases left between them. The CDR3 spells CASGLNTGELFF. The CDR3 DNA sequence: TGTGCCAGCGGCCTGAACACCGGGGAGCTGTTTTTT.

The gene calls are TRBV11-1 and TRBJ2-7; D not resolved. CDR1 SGHAT and CDR2 FQDESV come from the germline V gene (reference sequence). Between the trimmed V and J ends, which lost 5 bases and 3 bases, there was a span of 20 bases. The CDR3 is 16 residues long. CDR3: CASSPRKVDSNYEQYF. The CDR3 DNA sequence: TGTGCCAGCAGCCCAAGAAAAGTAGACTCGAACTACGAGCAGTACTTC.

This clonotype has ten or more counts. This chain joins TRBV7-8 and TRBJ2-2; D remains ambiguous. The germline CDR1 and CDR2 sequences are SGHVS and FQNEAQ. V was shortened by 5 bases and J by 4 bases, with 11 bases between the two germline ends. This CDR3 is built from 14 residues. CDR3 sequence reads: CASSVGPLTGELFF. Written as DNA, the CDR3 is TGTGCCAGCAGCGTAGGACCGCTCACCGGGGAGCTGTTTTTT.

The chain combines TRBV5-6 with TRBJ2-2; D not resolved. Deletions cut 4 bases from V and 6 bases from J, with 10 bases between. This CDR3 has 13 residues. Germline-derived CDR1 and CDR2 are SGHDT and YYEEEE. The CDR3 coding sequence is TGTGCCAGCAGCGGAGTTGGGCCCGGGGAGCTGTTTTTT. Residues: CASSGVGPGELFF.

This chain links TRBV29-1 with TRBJ1-5; D is unresolved. V dropped 4 bases and J dropped 5 bases, with 12 bases sitting between them. In germline, CDR1 is SQVTM, CDR2 ANQGSEA. This CDR3 is 13 amino acids long. CDR3 in amino acids: CSVVGNGDQPQHF. Written as DNA, the CDR3 is TGCAGCGTTGTGGGGAATGGCGATCAGCCCCAGCATTTT.